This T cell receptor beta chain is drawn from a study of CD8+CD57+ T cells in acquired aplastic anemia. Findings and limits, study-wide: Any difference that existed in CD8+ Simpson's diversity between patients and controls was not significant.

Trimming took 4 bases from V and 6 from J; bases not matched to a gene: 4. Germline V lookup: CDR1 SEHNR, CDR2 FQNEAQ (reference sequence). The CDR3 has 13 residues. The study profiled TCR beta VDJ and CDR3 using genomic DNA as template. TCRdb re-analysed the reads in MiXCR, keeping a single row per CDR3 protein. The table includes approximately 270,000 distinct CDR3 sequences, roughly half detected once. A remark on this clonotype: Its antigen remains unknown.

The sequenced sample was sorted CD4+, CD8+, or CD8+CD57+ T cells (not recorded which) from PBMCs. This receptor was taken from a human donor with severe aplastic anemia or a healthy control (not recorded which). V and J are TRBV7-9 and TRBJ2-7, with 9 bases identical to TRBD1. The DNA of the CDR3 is TGTGCCAGCAGCTCACAGGGGGCAAGCGAGCAGTACTTC. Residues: CASSSQGASEQYF.